The next 17 T cell receptor beta chains were all read from a single sample in a study of cytomegalovirus exposure and HLA in healthy donors. Primers included in the PCR were 60 Vbeta and 13 Jbeta primers. Clones were read by immunoSEQ multiplex PCR, and TCRdb kept only the in-frame ones, dropping some. The table records 150,000 to 200,000 clones, roughly 77% of them present only once. Sequencing was carried out using PBMCs. All receptors derive from a woman in her 50s in good health and CMV-seronegative.

The rearrangement joins TRBV10-3 to TRBJ1-2; 9 bases are shared with TRBD1. Germline V gene data show CDR1 as ENHRY and CDR2 as SYGVKD. The CDR3 contains 14 residues. V dropped 6 bases and J dropped 8; count of bases not matched to a gene: 10. CDR3 sequence reads: CAIRGTQGARGYTF. The CDR3 bases are TGTGCCATCAGGGGGACACAGGGGGCGCGGGGCTACACCTTC.

This clone has a handful of counts. The chain joins TRBV7-2 to TRBJ1-1; the D is unclear. V lost 5 bases to trimming and J lost 5 bases, with 15 bases between them. CDR1 and CDR2 (germline): SGHTA, FQGNSA. The CDR3 extends over 14 amino acids. The CDR3: CASSPSGGKTEAFF. The CDR3 bases are TGTGCCAGCAGCCCAAGTGGAGGGAAGACTGAAGCTTTCTTT.

V usage is TRBV7-3 and J usage is TRBJ2-1, with D possibly matching TRBD2 (7 bases). The length of the CDR3 is 14 residues. V lost 8 bases and J lost 2, with 13 bases in between. Germline CDR1 and CDR2: SGHTA and FQGTGA. CDR3 region: CASGGAGPYNEQFF. In DNA, the CDR3 is TGTGCCAGCGGGGGGGCAGGACCCTACAATGAGCAGTTCTTC.

The rearrangement links TRBV19 to TRBJ1-2; a possible D gene is TRBD1 (5 bases). V lost 8 bases and J 2 bases, leaving 12 bases between the germline ends. Germline assignment: CDR1 LNHDA and CDR2 SQIVND (reference sequence). This CDR3 spans 13 amino acids. CDR3 sequence (DNA): TGTGCCAGTGGTCGGCGACAGAACTATGGCTACACCTTC. Amino acids: CASGRRQNYGYTF.

Points on this clone: At one end, the junction sequence differs from germline, possibly due to a read error. V gene TRBV15 combines with J gene TRBJ1-2; TRBD1 aligns across 12 bases. The germline V gene encodes CDR1 LNHNV and CDR2 YYDKDF (reference sequence). The CDR3 length is 15 residues. The CDR3 region has the DNA TGTGCCACCAGTAGAGGGACAGGGGGCAAATATGGCTACACCTTC. It yields the protein CATSRGTGGKYGYTF.

This clone is a singleton in its sample. This chain links TRBV6-6 with TRBJ1-2; 9 nucleotides align to TRBD1. The trim removed 6 bases at V and 8 bases at J, leaving 7 bases unmatched. Germline V gene sequence: CDR1 MNHNY, CDR2 SVGAGI (reference sequence). The CDR3 loop spans 13 amino acids. This chain's CDR3 is CASRAQGAGGYTF. CDR3 nucleotides: TGTGCCAGCAGAGCACAGGGGGCGGGAGGCTACACCTTC.

The rearrangement links TRBV6-1 to TRBJ1-2; D is ambiguous. Deletions cut 1 base from V and 8 bases from J, with 11 bases between. Germline CDR1 is MNHNS and CDR2 is SASEGT. The CDR3 has 13 residues. This CDR3 reads CASSEGHWRGYTF. In DNA, the CDR3 is TGTGCCAGCAGTGAAGGACATTGGAGGGGCTACACCTTC.

The V call is TRBV7-2, the J call TRBJ2-5; 7 nucleotides agree with TRBD2. J was trimmed by 5 bases and V by 5 bases; bases with no gene match: 23. This CDR3 contains 19 residues. CDR1 and CDR2 from the germline V gene are SGHTA and FQGNSA. The CDR3 loop reads CASSLYDPSFEREEETQYF. In DNA form, the CDR3 reads TGTGCCAGCAGCCTCTACGACCCAAGTTTCGAGCGGGAAGAGGAGACCCAGTACTTC. Based on the CDR3 plus reference TRBV7-2 and TRBJ2-5, the full variable domain is GAGVSQSPSNKVTEKGKDVELRCDPISGHTALYWYRQSLGQGLEFLIYFQGNSAPDKSGLPSDRFSAERTGGSVSTLTIQRTQQEDSAVYLCASSLYDPSFEREEETQYFGPGTRLLVL.

This sequence joins TRBV19 and TRBJ2-1, with 7 bases identical to TRBD2. The J segment lost 3 bases and the V segment lost 7 bases, leaving 9 bases of the junction unmatched. The germline V gene has CDR1 LNHDA and CDR2 SQIVND (reference sequence). CDR3 length equals 15 residues. DNA for the CDR3: TGTGCCAGTACCGAGCTCGCGGGGGTCTACAATGAGCAGTTCTTC. Its protein is CASTELAGVYNEQFF.

This rearrangement joins TRBV18 to TRBJ1-1; D uncertain. Looked up from germline, CDR1 is KGHSH and CDR2 is LQKENI. V shed 5 bases and J shed 1 base, with 14 bases lying between them. The CDR3 totals 15 residues. The CDR3 DNA is TGTGCCAGCTCAATTCCCCCCATTTCGAACACTGAAGCTTTCTTT. Translated, it gives CASSIPPISNTEAFF.

V and J are TRBV2 and TRBJ2-3; possible D gene TRBD1, 5 bases. The ends were cut back, 5 bases at V and 2 bases at J, with 11 bases in the middle. The CDR3 is made up of 14 amino acids. CDR1 SNHLY and CDR2 FYNNEI come from the germline V gene. Written as DNA, the CDR3 is TGTGCCAGCAGTAAGACAGAGAACACAGATACGCAGTATTTT. Translating gives CASSKTENTDTQYF.

This sequence joins TRBV7-2 and TRBJ2-7; 8 bases are shared with TRBD1. This CDR3 region has 15 residues. The V gene end was trimmed by 0 bases and the J gene end by 2 bases; junction bases not matched to a gene: 3. The germline CDR1 and CDR2 sequences are SGHTA and FQGNSA. CDR3 nucleotide sequence: TGTGCCAGCAGCTTAGCGCAGGGGGCCGCCTACGAGCAGTACTTC. Translation: CASSLAQGAAYEQYF.

This clone occurred once. The chain is built from TRBV9 and TRBJ2-7; tentative D call: TRBD2 (5 bases). The CDR3 length is 14 residues. Trimming left V 0 bases short and J 6 bases short, with 13 bases between. Looked up from germline, CDR1 is SGDLS and CDR2 is YYNGEE. CDR3 nucleotide sequence: TGTGCCAGCAGCGTAGAGGTCCTTGGAGGCGAGCAGTACTTC. It specifies CASSVEVLGGEQYF.

The chain is built from TRBV14 and TRBJ1-4; D is unresolved. The CDR3 has 14 residues. V lost 4 bases and J lost 7, with 13 bases in between. Germline V gene sequence: CDR1 SGHDN, CDR2 FVKESK. In DNA, the CDR3 is TGTGCCAGCAGCCGCCCGGACTGGGCTGAAAAACTGTTTTTT. It translates to CASSRPDWAEKLFF.

The table lists this clone with a few counts. The J gene is TRBJ1-4, the V gene TRBV7-3, with no clear D. Looked up from germline, CDR1 is SGHTA and CDR2 is FQGTGA. The CDR3 has 13 amino acids. Trimming took off 1 base at V and 5 bases at J, with 5 bases between the two ends. The chain's CDR3 is CASSLNRNEKLFF. CDR3 DNA sequence: TGTGCCAGCAGCTTAAACAGAAATGAAAAACTGTTTTTT.

V gene TRBV5-1 combines with J gene TRBJ2-2; 13 bases line up with TRBD2. CDR1 and CDR2 (germline): SGHRS, YFSETQ. Unmatched junction bases numbered 11, after V lost 0 bases and J lost 6 bases. This CDR3 is built from 19 residues. The chain's CDR3 is CASSLGGTSGKRGPGELFF. The CDR3 DNA sequence: TGCGCCAGCAGCTTGGGTGGGACTAGCGGGAAACGAGGACCCGGGGAGCTGTTTTTT.

This clone was counted between two and nine times. This rearrangement joins TRBV6-5 to TRBJ2-7; 10 bases line up with TRBD2. After removal of 2 bases from V and 5 bases from J, the junction contained 3 bases not matched to a gene. Germline V gives CDR1 MNHEY, CDR2 SVGAGI. The length of the CDR3 is 14 residues. CDR3 loop: CASSYRLAGNEQYF. The DNA for the CDR3 is TGTGCCAGCAGTTACCGACTAGCGGGCAACGAGCAGTACTTC.